These T cell receptor beta chains were read from a single sample in a study of blood T cell repertoires in COVID-19. The table came from immunoSEQ multiplex PCR; TCRdb's copy has only in-frame clones and leaves some out. Of under 130,000 clones in the sample, 75% to 90% were seen once. Sequencing used peripheral blood. The origin of the receptors is a human donor in a cohort sampled during active or convalescent COVID-19. Both conserved end residues are part of each CDR3. The order of the fields is V gene, clone size, D gene, J gene, CDR3 DNA, CDR3 protein. A D gene is named only where the DNA matches it firmly. Clone size is not always given. Where it is, it says once, few, many or a class for expanded clones.

V: TRBV14
size: .
D: .
J: TRBJ1-3
DNA: TGTGCCAGCAGCCACGGAGGAGGAAACACCATATATTTT
CDR3: CASSHGGGNTIYF

V: TRBV29-1
size: .
D: TRBD2
J: TRBJ2-2
DNA: TGCAGCGTCAGCGGGGGAGACACCGGGGAGCTGTTTTTT
CDR3: CSVSGGDTGELFF

V: TRBV5-4
size: .
D: TRBD1
J: TRBJ2-2
DNA: TGTGCCAGCAGCCCGGGGACAGGTCGAACCGGGGAGCTGTTTTTT
CDR3: CASSPGTGRTGELFF

V: TRBV5-1
size: .
D: .
J: TRBJ2-3
DNA: TGCGCCAGCAGCTTGGCCAGGGCGCCAGATACGCAGTATTTT
CDR3: CASSLARAPDTQYF

V: TRBV15
size: .
D: TRBD1
J: TRBJ2-1
DNA: TGTGCCACCAGCAGAGATTTGAAGGGACAGACTTTTTACAATGAGCAGTTCTTC
CDR3: CATSRDLKGQTFYNEQFF

V: TRBV3-1/TRBV3-2
size: .
D: TRBD2
J: TRBJ2-7
DNA: TGTGCCAGCAGCCAGGCGTCAAGCGGGGGGTTCAACGAGCAGTACTTC
CDR3: CASSQASSGGFNEQYF

V: TRBV5-1
size: .
D: .
J: TRBJ2-1
DNA: TGCGCCAGCAGCTTGGGACCGTACGGGGGCAATGAGCAGTTCTTC
CDR3: CASSLGPYGGNEQFF

V: TRBV24-1
size: few
D: .
J: TRBJ1-2
DNA: TGTGCCACCGGCACAGGGACAAGTGGCTACACCTTC
CDR3: CATGTGTSGYTF

V: TRBV2
size: .
D: .
J: TRBJ1-1
DNA: TGTGCCAGCAGTGGCCTCAGGGGCACTGAAGCTTTCTTT
CDR3: CASSGLRGTEAFF

V: TRBV7-2
size: .
D: .
J: TRBJ2-3
DNA: TGTGCCAGCAGCCTGTCCGGCACAGATACGCAGTATTTT
CDR3: CASSLSGTDTQYF

V: TRBV16
size: once
D: .
J: TRBJ1-3
DNA: TGTGCCAGCAGAACCACACGCTCTGGAAACACCATATATTTT
CDR3: CASRTTRSGNTIYF

V: TRBV11-2
size: .
D: TRBD1
J: TRBJ1-6
DNA: TGTGCCAGCAGCTCAACCACAGGGGGGGATTCACCCCTCCACTTT
CDR3: CASSSTTGGDSPLHF

V: TRBV6-6
size: .
D: TRBD1
J: TRBJ1-5
DNA: TGTGCCAGCAGTTACTCACAGGGGGCGACCAATCAGCCCCAGCATTTT
CDR3: CASSYSQGATNQPQHF

V: TRBV5-4
size: once
D: TRBD2
J: TRBJ2-3
DNA: TGTGCCAGCAAGCGGGGGATCACAGATACGCAGTATTTT
CDR3: CASKRGITDTQYF

V: TRBV12-3/TRBV12-4
size: .
D: .
J: TRBJ2-3
DNA: TGTGCCAGCACTTTCGGAGATACGCAGTATTTT
CDR3: CASTFGDTQYF

V: TRBV11-3
size: .
D: .
J: TRBJ1-1
DNA: TGTGCCAGCAGCTACCAGATGAACACTGAAGCTTTCTTT
CDR3: CASSYQMNTEAFF

V: TRBV7-2
size: .
D: TRBD2
J: TRBJ2-7
DNA: TGTGCCAGCAGCTTTAGCGGGGGCTCTCACTACGAGCAGTACTTC
CDR3: CASSFSGGSHYEQYF

V: TRBV7-3
size: once
D: TRBD2
J: TRBJ2-1
DNA: TGTGCCAGCAGCTTAAGCGGGGGGAAGAATGAGCAGTTCTTC
CDR3: CASSLSGGKNEQFF

V: TRBV24-1
size: .
D: .
J: TRBJ2-1
DNA: TGTGCCACCAGTGAGACCAAAAGCCGGAGCTCCTACAATGAGCAGTTCTTC
CDR3: CATSETKSRSSYNEQFF

V: TRBV27
size: .
D: .
J: TRBJ1-4
DNA: TGTGCCAGCAGTTTAGGGGGAGGTGCTAATGAAAAACTGTTTTTT
CDR3: CASSLGGGANEKLFF

V: TRBV28
size: few
D: .
J: TRBJ2-1
DNA: TGTGCCAGCAGCTACAGAAACAATGAGCAGTTCTTC
CDR3: CASSYRNNEQFF

V: TRBV6-2/TRBV6-3
size: .
D: TRBD1
J: TRBJ1-2
DNA: TGTGCCAGCAGTTACGGACAGGGCTTTGGCTACACCTTC
CDR3: CASSYGQGFGYTF

V: TRBV9
size: .
D: TRBD1
J: TRBJ2-1
DNA: TGTGCCAGCAACTCCGCCGGGACAGTTTACAATGAGCAGTTCTTC
CDR3: CASNSAGTVYNEQFF

V: TRBV7-2
size: few
D: TRBD1
J: TRBJ1-6
DNA: TGTGCCAGCAGCCCCTTGAGGCAGGGGGCAGATTCACCCCTCCACTTT
CDR3: CASSPLRQGADSPLHF

V: TRBV9
size: .
D: .
J: TRBJ2-1
DNA: TGTGCCAGCAGTGAGATTAGCAATGAGCAGTTCTTC
CDR3: CASSEISNEQFF

V: TRBV6-1
size: once
D: .
J: TRBJ1-3
DNA: TGTGCCAGCAGTGAGGCCGGGGCTGGAAACACCATATATTTT
CDR3: CASSEAGAGNTIYF

V: TRBV2
size: .
D: TRBD1
J: TRBJ1-1
DNA: TGTGCCAGCAGGCTGGACAGGGGGCGAGAGACTGAAGCTTTCTTT
CDR3: CASRLDRGRETEAFF

V: TRBV6-5
size: .
D: .
J: TRBJ1-4
DNA: TGTGCCAGTTGTCCAGGTAGAACAGGAGAAAAACTGTTTTTT
CDR3: CASCPGRTGEKLFF

V: TRBV5-1
size: .
D: .
J: TRBJ2-3
DNA: TGCGCCAGTAGCCGGGGGCGGGGGAACACAGATACGCAGTATTTT
CDR3: CASSRGRGNTDTQYF

V: TRBV7-9
size: few
D: TRBD2
J: TRBJ2-3
DNA: TGTGCCAGCGGACTAGCGGGGGCTACAGATACGCAGTATTTT
CDR3: CASGLAGATDTQYF

V: TRBV7-9
size: few
D: .
J: TRBJ1-5
DNA: TGTGCCAGCAGCTTCGGGGATCAGCCCCAGCATTTT
CDR3: CASSFGDQPQHF

V: TRBV10-2
size: once
D: .
J: TRBJ1-3
DNA: TGCGCCAGCAGTGAAACCTTTGGGCCTGGAAACACCATATATTTT
CDR3: CASSETFGPGNTIYF

V: TRBV5-5
size: .
D: .
J: TRBJ2-6
DNA: TGTGCCAGCAGCTACTCAGGGGTCCCTGGGGCCAACGTCCTGACTTTC
CDR3: CASSYSGVPGANVLTF

V: TRBV19
size: few
D: .
J: TRBJ2-6
DNA: TGTGCCAGTAGGACGACAGGTTCGGGGGCCAACGTCCTGACTTTC
CDR3: CASRTTGSGANVLTF

V: TRBV11-2
size: .
D: .
J: TRBJ1-2
DNA: TGTGCCAGCAGCTTATACGGGGGTCCCTATGGCTACACCTTC
CDR3: CASSLYGGPYGYTF

V: TRBV11-1
size: .
D: .
J: TRBJ2-2
DNA: TGTGCCAGCACGACTACAGGGTCGTACGCCGGGGAGCTGTTTTTT
CDR3: CASTTTGSYAGELFF

V: TRBV27
size: .
D: .
J: TRBJ2-7
DNA: TGTGCCAGCAGTTCCTTTCGGCCCCCTAGGACCTACGAGCAGTACTTC
CDR3: CASSSFRPPRTYEQYF

V: TRBV27
size: .
D: .
J: TRBJ1-5
DNA: TGTGCCAGCAGACCAACAGGGAACTATCAGCCCCAGCATTTT
CDR3: CASRPTGNYQPQHF

V: TRBV6-5
size: .
D: TRBD1
J: TRBJ2-2
DNA: TGTGCCAGCAGTCGGGACAGCGTAGGCACCGGGGAGCTGTTTTTT
CDR3: CASSRDSVGTGELFF

V: TRBV27
size: .
D: .
J: TRBJ1-1
DNA: TGTGCCAGCAGTCTCCTCGACAGACACACTGAAGCTTTCTTT
CDR3: CASSLLDRHTEAFF

V: TRBV2
size: .
D: TRBD1
J: TRBJ2-2
DNA: TGTGCCAGCAGCGGGACAGTTAACACCGGGGAGCTGTTTTTT
CDR3: CASSGTVNTGELFF

V: TRBV5-1
size: .
D: .
J: TRBJ1-3
DNA: TGCGCCAGCAGCTCCGGAGCAAGCTCTGGAAACACCATATATTTT
CDR3: CASSSGASSGNTIYF

V: TRBV19
size: .
D: .
J: TRBJ1-2
DNA: TGTGCCAGTAGGAAGGACAGTGGGGTCGCGTATGGCTACACCTTC
CDR3: CASRKDSGVAYGYTF

V: TRBV27
size: .
D: .
J: TRBJ2-5
DNA: TGTGCCAGCAGTCCCGGTCGAGAGACCCAGTACTTC
CDR3: CASSPGRETQYF

V: TRBV7-3
size: .
D: TRBD2
J: TRBJ2-1
DNA: TGTGCCAGCAGCAAAAGCGGGGGAGGTGGCTATGAGCAGTTCTTC
CDR3: CASSKSGGGGYEQFF

V: TRBV6-1
size: few
D: .
J: TRBJ1-6
DNA: TGTGCCAGCAGTGAAGCTCCGGGATATAATTCACCCCTCCACTTT
CDR3: CASSEAPGYNSPLHF

V: TRBV14
size: .
D: TRBD1
J: TRBJ1-6
DNA: TGTGCCAGCAGCCTACAGACAGGGGTAACGGCACCCCTCCACTTT
CDR3: CASSLQTGVTAPLHF

V: TRBV4-2
size: .
D: .
J: TRBJ1-5
DNA: TGTGCCAGCAGCCAAGGGACGGTAGGGGAGCCCCAGCATTTT
CDR3: CASSQGTVGEPQHF

V: TRBV4-3
size: few
D: .
J: TRBJ1-2
DNA: TGCGCCAGCAGCCGGTCGGGGATTGGTAGCTATGGCTACACCTTC
CDR3: CASSRSGIGSYGYTF

V: TRBV6-5
size: .
D: TRBD1
J: TRBJ2-2
DNA: TGTGCCAGCAGCAAGACAGGGGCCGGGGAGCTGTTTTTT
CDR3: CASSKTGAGELFF

V: TRBV6-5
size: .
D: .
J: TRBJ1-1
DNA: TGTGCCAGCAGTTACCCGCGGCAGGGTCGAACTGAAGCTTTCTTT
CDR3: CASSYPRQGRTEAFF